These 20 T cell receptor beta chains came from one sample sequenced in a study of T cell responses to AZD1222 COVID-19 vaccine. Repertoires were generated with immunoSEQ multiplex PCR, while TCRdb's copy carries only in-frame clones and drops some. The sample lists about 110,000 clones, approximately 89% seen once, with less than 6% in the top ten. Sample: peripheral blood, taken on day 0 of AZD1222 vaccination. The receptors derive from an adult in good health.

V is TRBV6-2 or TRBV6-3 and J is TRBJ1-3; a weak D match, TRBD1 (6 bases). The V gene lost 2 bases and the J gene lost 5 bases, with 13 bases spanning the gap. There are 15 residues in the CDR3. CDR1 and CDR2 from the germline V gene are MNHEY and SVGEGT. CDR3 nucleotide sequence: TGTGCCAGCAGTTACGCAGGACAGCTCCGAAACACCATATATTTT. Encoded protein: CASSYAGQLRNTIYF.

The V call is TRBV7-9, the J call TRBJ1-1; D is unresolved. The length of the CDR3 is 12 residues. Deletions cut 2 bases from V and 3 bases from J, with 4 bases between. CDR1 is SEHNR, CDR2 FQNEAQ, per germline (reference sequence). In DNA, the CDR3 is TGTGCCAGCAGCTTAATGGACACTGAAGCTTTCTTT. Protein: CASSLMDTEAFF.

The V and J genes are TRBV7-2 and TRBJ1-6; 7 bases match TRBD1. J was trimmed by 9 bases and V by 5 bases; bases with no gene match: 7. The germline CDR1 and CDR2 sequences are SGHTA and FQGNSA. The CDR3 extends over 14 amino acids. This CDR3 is CASSPGGRGSPLHF. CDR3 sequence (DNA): TGTGCCAGCAGCCCAGGGGGGCGAGGTTCACCCCTCCACTTT.

The CDR3 sequence: CASSDMGGTTEAFF. In DNA, the CDR3 is TGTGCCAGCAGCGACATGGGGGGCACCACTGAAGCTTTCTTT. This rearrangement joins TRBV5-8 to TRBJ1-1, with D maybe TRBD1 (6 bases). Trimming removed 4 bases at V and 4 bases at J, with 14 bases between. Germline loops: CDR1 SGHTS, CDR2 YDEGEE. The CDR3 is 14 residues long.

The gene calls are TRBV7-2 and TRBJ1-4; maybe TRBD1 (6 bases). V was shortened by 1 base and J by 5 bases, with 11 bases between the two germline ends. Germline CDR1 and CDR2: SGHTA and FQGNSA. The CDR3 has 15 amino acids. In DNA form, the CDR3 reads TGTGCCAGCAGCTTAGGTGACAGGAGGAATGAAAAACTGTTTTTT. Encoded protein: CASSLGDRRNEKLFF.

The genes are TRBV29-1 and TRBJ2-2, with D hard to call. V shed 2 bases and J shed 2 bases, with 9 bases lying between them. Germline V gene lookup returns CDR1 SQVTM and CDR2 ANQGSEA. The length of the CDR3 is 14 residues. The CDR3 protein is CSVERQINTGELFF. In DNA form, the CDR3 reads TGCAGCGTTGAACGGCAGATTAACACCGGGGAGCTGTTTTTT.

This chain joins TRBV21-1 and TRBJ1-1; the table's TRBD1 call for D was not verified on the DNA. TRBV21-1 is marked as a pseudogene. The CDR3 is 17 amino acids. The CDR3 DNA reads TGTGCCAGCATCAAAATGGACCCCGGCAGGGGGCTCGCTGAAGCTTTCTTT. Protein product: CASIKMDPGRGLAEAFF.

The CDR3 coding sequence is TGTGCCAGCAGCTCCTCCACGGCCTCAGATACGCAGTATTTT. Its translation: CASSSSTASDTQYF. V gene TRBV7-3 combines with J gene TRBJ2-3; unclear D gene. CDR1 and CDR2 from the germline V gene are SGHTA and FQGTGA. This CDR3 comprises 14 residues. V was shortened by 4 bases and J by 4 bases, with 12 bases between the two germline ends.

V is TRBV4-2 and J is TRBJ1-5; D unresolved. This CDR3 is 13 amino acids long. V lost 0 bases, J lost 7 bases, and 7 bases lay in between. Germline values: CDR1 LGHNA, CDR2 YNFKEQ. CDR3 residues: CASSQESRQPQHF. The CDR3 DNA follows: TGTGCCAGCAGCCAAGAGAGCCGGCAGCCCCAGCATTTT.

As DNA, the CDR3 is TGCGCCAGCAGCTTGTGGGGCAGGGGAGACACTGAAGCTTTCTTT. Translating it yields CASSLWGRGDTEAFF. The chain is built from TRBV5-1 and TRBJ1-1; possible D gene TRBD1, 6 bases. V lost 1 base, J lost 3 bases, and 13 bases lay in between. This CDR3 is built from 15 residues. Germline V gene sequence: CDR1 SGHRS, CDR2 YFSETQ.

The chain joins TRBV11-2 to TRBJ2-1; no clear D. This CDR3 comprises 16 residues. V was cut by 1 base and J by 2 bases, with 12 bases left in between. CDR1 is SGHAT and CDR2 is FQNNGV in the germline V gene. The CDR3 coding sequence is TGTGCCAGCAGCTTAGGAGCGCGGCCGCCCTACAATGAGCAGTTCTTC. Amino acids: CASSLGARPPYNEQFF.

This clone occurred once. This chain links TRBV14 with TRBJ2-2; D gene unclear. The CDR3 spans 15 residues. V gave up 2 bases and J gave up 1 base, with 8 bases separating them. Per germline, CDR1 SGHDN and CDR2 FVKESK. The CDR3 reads CASSQTEENTGELFF. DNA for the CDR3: TGTGCCAGCAGCCAAACCGAAGAGAACACCGGGGAGCTGTTTTTT.

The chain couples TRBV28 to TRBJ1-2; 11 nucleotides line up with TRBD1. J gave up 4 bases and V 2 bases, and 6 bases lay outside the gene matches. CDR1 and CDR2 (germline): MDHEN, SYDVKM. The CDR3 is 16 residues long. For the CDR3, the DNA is TGTGCCAGCAGTTTAGGAGGACAGGGGGCCGGCTATGGCTACACCTTC. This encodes CASSLGGQGAGYGYTF.

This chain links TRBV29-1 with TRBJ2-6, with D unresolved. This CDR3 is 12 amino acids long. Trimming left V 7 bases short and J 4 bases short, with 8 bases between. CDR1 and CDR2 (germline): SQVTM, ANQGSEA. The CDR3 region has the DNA TGCAGCGCCGGATCCGGGGCCAACGTCCTGACTTTC. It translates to CSAGSGANVLTF.

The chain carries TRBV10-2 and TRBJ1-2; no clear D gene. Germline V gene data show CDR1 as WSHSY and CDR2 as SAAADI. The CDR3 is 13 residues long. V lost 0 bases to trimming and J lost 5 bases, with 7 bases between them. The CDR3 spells CASSESRVYGYTF. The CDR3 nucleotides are TGCGCCAGCAGTGAGTCGCGGGTTTATGGCTACACCTTC.

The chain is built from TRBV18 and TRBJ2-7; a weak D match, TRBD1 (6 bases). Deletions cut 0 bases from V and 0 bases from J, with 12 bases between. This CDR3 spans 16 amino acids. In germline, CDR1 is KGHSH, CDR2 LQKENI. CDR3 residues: CASSPPGRGNSYEQYF. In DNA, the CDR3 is TGTGCCAGCTCACCACCGGGCAGGGGTAACTCCTACGAGCAGTACTTC.

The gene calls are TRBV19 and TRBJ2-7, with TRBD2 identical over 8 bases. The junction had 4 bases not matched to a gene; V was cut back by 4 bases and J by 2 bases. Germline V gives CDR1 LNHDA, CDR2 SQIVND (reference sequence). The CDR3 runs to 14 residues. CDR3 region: CASSNVAGTYEQYF. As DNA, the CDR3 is TGTGCCAGTAGTAATGTAGCGGGGACCTACGAGCAGTACTTC.

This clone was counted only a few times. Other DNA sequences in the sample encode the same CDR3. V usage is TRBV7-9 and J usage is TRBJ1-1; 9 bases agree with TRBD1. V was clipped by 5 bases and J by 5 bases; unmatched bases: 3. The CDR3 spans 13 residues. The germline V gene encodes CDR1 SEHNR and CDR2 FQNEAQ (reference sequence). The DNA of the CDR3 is TGTGCCAGCAGCCAGACAGGGGGGACTGAAGCTTTCTTT. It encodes CASSQTGGTEAFF. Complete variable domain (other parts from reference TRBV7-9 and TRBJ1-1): DTGVSQNPRHKITKRGQNVTFRCDPISEHNRLYWYRQTLGQGPEFLTYFQNEAQLEKSRLLSDRFSAERPKGSFSTLEIQRTEQGDSAMYLCASSQTGGTEAFFGQGTRLTVV.

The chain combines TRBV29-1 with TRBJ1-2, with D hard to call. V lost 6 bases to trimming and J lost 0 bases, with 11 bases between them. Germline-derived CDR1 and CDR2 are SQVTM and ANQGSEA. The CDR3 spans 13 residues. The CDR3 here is CSVATLSNYGYTF. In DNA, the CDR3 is TGCAGCGTCGCGACTTTGTCTAACTATGGCTACACCTTC.

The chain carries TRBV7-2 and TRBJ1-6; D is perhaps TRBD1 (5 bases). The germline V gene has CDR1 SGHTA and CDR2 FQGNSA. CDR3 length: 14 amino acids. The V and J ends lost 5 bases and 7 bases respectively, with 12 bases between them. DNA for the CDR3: TGTGCCAGCAGCCCAGGGACGGTGAATTCACCCCTCCACTTT. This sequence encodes CASSPGTVNSPLHF.